This is a list of T cell receptor beta chains from one sample in a study of cytomegalovirus exposure and HLA in healthy donors. The protocol was immunoSEQ multiplex PCR, while the TCRdb copy is restricted to in-frame clones and leaves out a portion. The sample yields 90,000 to 150,000 clones, approximately 78% seen once. Sequenced material: PBMCs. The receptors derive from a woman in her twenties or thirties in good health and CMV-seropositive. The CDR3 runs from the conserved cysteine through the conserved F or W. A D gene is named only where the DNA matches it firmly. Only some rows state a clone size, as once, few, many or a class for expanded clones.

J | D | size | V | CDR3 | DNA
TRBJ2-1 | TRBD2 | . | TRBV7-3 | CASSLKRGSGEQFF | TGTGCCAGCAGCCTAAAGCGGGGGTCGGGTGAGCAGTTCTTC
TRBJ1-6 | TRBD1 | . | TRBV25-1 | CASSAKGQGDSPLHF | TGTGCCAGCAGTGCCAAGGGACAGGGGGATTCACCCCTCCACTTT
TRBJ2-4 | . | . | TRBV5-1 | CASSSQGLGGGNIQYF | TGCGCCAGCAGCTCACAGGGGTTGGGGGGCGGAAACATTCAGTACTTC
TRBJ1-1 | . | once | TRBV27 | CASRAFSMNTEAFF | TGTGCCAGCCGCGCGTTCTCCATGAACACTGAAGCTTTCTTT
TRBJ2-5 | TRBD2 | . | TRBV5-1 | CASSSGTSADQTQYF | TGCGCCAGCAGCTCGGGGACTAGCGCCGACCAGACCCAGTACTTC
TRBJ2-2 | . | . | TRBV7-9 | CSSSLAEIATGELFF | TGTTCCAGCAGCTTAGCGGAGATAGCTACCGGGGAGCTGTTTTTT
TRBJ2-5 | . | . | TRBV7-9 | CASSTRTGRGQETQYF | TGTGCCAGCAGCACACGGACAGGGAGGGGCCAAGAGACCCAGTACTTC
TRBJ2-7 | . | . | TRBV6-1 | CASSEAITGSYEQYF | TGTGCCAGCAGTGAAGCTATAACAGGCTCCTACGAGCAGTACTTC
TRBJ1-2 | TRBD1 | . | TRBV2 | CASRGDSHYGYTF | TGTGCCAGCAGAGGGGACAGCCACTATGGCTACACCTTC
TRBJ2-7 | . | . | TRBV10-3 | CAISPSSGYEQYF | TGTGCCATCAGTCCCTCGTCGGGCTACGAGCAGTACTTC
TRBJ1-6 | TRBD1 | . | TRBV28 | CASSLEGQGTNSPLHF | TGTGCCAGCAGTTTAGAAGGACAGGGGACAAATTCACCCCTCCACTTT
TRBJ1-4 | . | few | TRBV5-6 | CASSLRVLGDEKLFF | TGTGCCAGCAGCTTGCGGGTATTGGGTGATGAAAAACTGTTTTTT
TRBJ1-2 | . | once | TRBV28 | CASSLRQPYGYTF | TGTGCCAGCAGTTTGAGACAGCCATATGGCTACACCTTC
TRBJ1-1 | . | . | TRBV14 | CASSQQQGYTGAFF | TGTGCCAGCAGCCAACAACAGGGCTACACTGGAGCTTTCTTT
TRBJ2-7 | . | . | TRBV4-3 | CASSQESTGGYEQYF | TGCGCCAGCAGCCAAGAGTCTACAGGCGGCTACGAGCAGTACTTC
TRBJ2-5 | TRBD2 | medium-sized | TRBV4-2 | CASSHGDSGGSETQYF | TGTGCCAGCAGCCATGGGGATAGCGGGGGAAGTGAGACCCAGTACTTC
TRBJ2-1 | . | few | TRBV4-3 | CASSPYRDSYNEQFF | TGCGCCAGCAGCCCCTACAGGGACTCCTACAATGAGCAGTTCTTC
TRBJ2-7 | TRBD1 | once | TRBV7-9 | CASSLGTGGLYEQYF | TGTGCCAGCAGCTTAGGGACAGGGGGTTTGTACGAGCAGTACTTC
TRBJ1-2 | . | . | TRBV5-5 | CASSFELAGAYGYTF | TGTGCCAGCAGCTTCGAACTGGCAGGGGCGTATGGCTACACCTTC
TRBJ1-2 | . | . | TRBV29-1 | CSVNRDTNLNYGYTF | TGCAGCGTTAACCGGGACACAAACCTCAACTATGGCTACACCTTC
TRBJ2-5 | . | . | TRBV5-4 | CASSSPPVGGQGETQYF | TGTGCCAGCAGCTCGCCGCCGGTAGGGGGTCAGGGGGAGACCCAGTACTTC
TRBJ1-2 | TRBD1 | . | TRBV5-1 | CATRGQTSNYGYTF | TGCGCCACCAGGGGACAGACAAGTAACTATGGCTACACCTTC
TRBJ1-4 | TRBD1 | . | TRBV7-4 | CASSYLRSTGGFVANEKLFF | TGTGCCAGCAGCTACCTCCGATCGACAGGGGGCTTTGTGGCTAATGAAAAACTGTTTTTT
TRBJ2-3 | TRBD1 | . | TRBV28 | CASNDPGQGFYKQYF | TGTGCCAGCAATGACCCGGGACAGGGGTTTTATAAGCAGTATTTT
TRBJ2-1 | TRBD2 | few | TRBV4-1 | CASSQATSGVYNEQFF | TGCGCCAGCAGCCAAGCAACTAGCGGGGTCTACAATGAGCAGTTCTTC
TRBJ2-1 | . | . | TRBV5-1 | CASSLSGRSHEQFF | TGCGCCAGCAGCCTTTCCGGCAGGTCTCATGAGCAGTTCTTC
TRBJ1-1 | TRBD1 | . | TRBV5-5 | CASSFGGDRVNTEAFF | TGTGCCAGCAGCTTCGGGGGGGACAGGGTGAACACTGAAGCTTTCTTT
TRBJ1-2 | . | once | TRBV27 | CASSSSDTLTNYGYTF | TGTGCCAGCAGTTCCTCCGACACACTCACTAACTATGGCTACACCTTC
TRBJ1-1 | . | . | TRBV11-2 | CASSSRPGMNTEAFF | TGTGCCAGCAGCTCAAGACCGGGAATGAACACTGAAGCTTTCTTT
TRBJ2-7 | TRBD2 | . | TRBV6-4 | CASRAPGTSGGDEQYF | TGTGCCAGCAGGGCTCCCGGGACTAGCGGGGGGGACGAGCAGTACTTC
TRBJ1-5 | TRBD1 | . | TRBV7-8 | CASSLTGKEPQHF | TGTGCCAGCAGCCTGACAGGGAAGGAGCCCCAGCATTTT
TRBJ2-5 | TRBD1 | . | TRBV4-3 | CASSWRQGEGETQYF | TGCGCCAGCTCCTGGAGACAGGGAGAAGGGGAGACCCAGTACTTC
TRBJ2-7 | . | few | TRBV27 | CASSPTAGAYEQYF | TGTGCCAGCAGCCCCACGGCAGGCGCCTACGAGCAGTACTTC
TRBJ2-3 | TRBD2 | . | TRBV11-3 | CASSFGGAGDTQYF | TGTGCCAGCAGCTTCGGGGGGGCCGGAGATACGCAGTATTTT
TRBJ2-6 | . | . | TRBV4-2 | CASSQEPSSSGANVLTF | TGTGCCAGCAGCCAAGAGCCTTCGAGCTCTGGGGCCAACGTCCTGACTTTC
TRBJ2-2 | TRBD2 | . | TRBV5-5 | CASSLLGGAGELFF | TGTGCCAGCAGCTTGTTGGGGGGGGCCGGGGAGCTGTTTTTT
TRBJ1-2 | . | medium-sized | TRBV10-3 | CASRALMPYGYTF | TGTGCCAGCAGGGCCCTGATGCCCTATGGCTACACCTTC
TRBJ2-3 | TRBD2 | once | TRBV4-1 | CASSPSGGRRDTQYF | TGCGCCAGCAGCCCTAGCGGGGGCCGCCGGGATACGCAGTATTTT
TRBJ1-1 | TRBD1 | . | TRBV11-3 | CASGRDRNTEAFF | TGTGCCAGCGGAAGGGACAGGAACACTGAAGCTTTCTTT
TRBJ1-1 | . | once | TRBV30 | CAWRNSGGTEAFF | TGTGCCTGGAGAAATTCCGGCGGGACTGAAGCTTTCTTT
TRBJ1-3 | . | . | TRBV6-1 | CASSATTTGNTIYF | TGTGCCAGCAGTGCGACAACAACTGGAAACACCATATATTTT
TRBJ2-1 | . | . | TRBV12-5 | CASGSPPQRPSSYNEQFF | TGTGCTAGTGGTTCGCCGCCCCAGCGACCCAGCTCCTACAATGAGCAGTTCTTC
TRBJ1-1 | . | . | TRBV7-6 | CASSSVREAEAFF | TGTGCCAGCAGCTCCGTCAGGGAAGCTGAAGCTTTCTTT
TRBJ2-7 | TRBD1 | . | TRBV5-1 | CASSLEAGTGRQYF | TGCGCCAGCAGCTTAGAGGCCGGGACAGGGAGGCAGTACTTC
TRBJ2-1 | . | . | TRBV25-1 | CASSEGGRSTYNEQFF | TGTGCCAGCAGTGAAGGTGGCAGATCGACCTACAATGAGCAGTTCTTC
TRBJ2-3 | . | . | TRBV30 | CAWSAPTGLSDTQYF | TGTGCCTGGAGTGCCCCCACTGGTTTGTCAGATACGCAGTATTTT
TRBJ2-1 | TRBD1 | . | TRBV30 | CAWSITGGDEQFF | TGTGCCTGGAGTATTACAGGGGGCGATGAGCAGTTCTTC
TRBJ2-5 | TRBD2 | . | TRBV9 | CASSVDTGGWETQYF | TGTGCCAGCAGCGTAGACACGGGGGGGTGGGAGACCCAGTACTTC
TRBJ1-6 | TRBD1 | once | TRBV5-5 | CASRSGTDLHF | TGTGCCAGCAGATCCGGGACAGACCTCCACTTT
TRBJ2-2 | . | . | TRBV6-1 | CASSEQGYTGELFF | TGTGCCAGCAGTGAACAGGGGTACACCGGGGAGCTGTTTTTT
TRBJ2-7 | . | . | TRBV30 | CAWSAGAGYEQYF | TGTGCCTGGAGTGCAGGGGCAGGCTACGAGCAGTACTTC
TRBJ1-4 | . | . | TRBV5-1 | CASSAEGNEKLFF | TGCGCCAGCAGTGCCGAGGGTAATGAAAAACTGTTTTTT